This T cell receptor (beta chain) appears in the sequencing data of a study of HIV-infected patients and healthy controls. Study overall: All patients had undetectable virus after a further year of therapy, 11 of 16 by the second bleed.

Regarding the study as a whole: A major limitation was that merely sixteen HIV-infected individuals were processed. HIV+ repertoires were severely depleted of MAIT alpha-chain CDR3s, unlike healthy controls.

With 1 base removed from V and 7 bases from J, the gap between germline ends came to 6 bases. The CDR3 runs to 12 residues. Germline CDR1 reads SGHTS; CDR2 reads YDEGEE. Only a few counts were recorded for this clonotype. The antigen remains unidentified. All unsorted peripheral T cells were captured because whole blood was used without fractionation. A 2.5 ml peripheral blood sample was taken for RNA. cDNA was made from 500 ng RNA using alpha and beta constant primers. Using multiplexing indices, alpha and beta chain libraries were generated apart by chain-specific third strand synthesis. Each CDR3 protein is one row after TCRdb ran MiXCR on the 5' RACE reads. The table includes 9,500 to 15,000 distinct CDR3 sequences, less than 10% detected once.

Source: blood, taken before antiretroviral therapy. The chain combines TRBV5-8 with TRBJ1-5; no definite D call. The clonotype was recovered from an adult with HIV infection. The donor label of this sample is uncertain. CDR3 in amino acids: CASSLNRQPQHF. In nucleotides, the CDR3 is TGTGCCAGCAGCTTGAACAGACAGCCCCAGCATTTT.